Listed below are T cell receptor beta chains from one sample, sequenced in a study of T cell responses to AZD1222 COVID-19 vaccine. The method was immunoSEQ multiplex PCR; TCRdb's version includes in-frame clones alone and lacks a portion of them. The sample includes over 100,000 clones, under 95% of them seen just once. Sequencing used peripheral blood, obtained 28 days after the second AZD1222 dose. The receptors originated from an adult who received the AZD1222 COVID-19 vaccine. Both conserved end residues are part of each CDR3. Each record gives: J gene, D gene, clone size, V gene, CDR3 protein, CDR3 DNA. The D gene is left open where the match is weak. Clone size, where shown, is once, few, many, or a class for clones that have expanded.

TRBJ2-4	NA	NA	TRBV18	CASSPPEAKNIQYF	TGTGCCAGCTCACCTCCGGAAGCCAAAAACATTCAGTACTTC
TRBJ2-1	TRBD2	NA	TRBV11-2	CASSPRTSGSLHEQFF	TGTGCCAGCAGCCCCAGGACTAGCGGGAGCTTACATGAGCAGTTCTTC
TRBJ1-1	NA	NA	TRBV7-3	CASSLAGQNTEAFF	TGTGCCAGCAGCTTGGCGGGACAGAACACTGAAGCTTTCTTT
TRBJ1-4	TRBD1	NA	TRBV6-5	CASHLGQGTRKLFF	TGTGCCAGCCATTTGGGACAGGGGACCCGAAAACTGTTTTTT
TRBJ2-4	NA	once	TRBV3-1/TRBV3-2	CASSVHSYVKNIQYF	TGTGCCAGCAGCGTCCATAGCTACGTCAAAAACATTCAGTACTTC
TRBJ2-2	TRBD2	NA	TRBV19	CASSGRGLAGGKGTGELFF	TGTGCCAGTAGTGGTCGTGGACTAGCGGGAGGAAAGGGCACCGGGGAGCTGTTTTTT
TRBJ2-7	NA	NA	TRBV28	CASSAQLYEQYF	TGTGCCAGCAGTGCCCAATTGTACGAGCAGTACTTC
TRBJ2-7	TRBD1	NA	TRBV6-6	CASSYGTGSHEQYF	TGTGCCAGCAGTTACGGGACAGGGTCCCACGAGCAGTACTTC
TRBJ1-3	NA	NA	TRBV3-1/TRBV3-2	CASSQSQGGGNTIYF	TGTGCCAGCAGCCAGTCCCAGGGAGGCGGAAACACCATATATTTT
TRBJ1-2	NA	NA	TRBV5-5	CASSLAPGKGYTF	TGTGCCAGCAGCTTGGCTCCAGGGAAGGGCTACACCTTC
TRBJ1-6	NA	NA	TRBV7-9	CASSLDRVLLHF	TGTGCCAGCAGCTTAGACAGGGTTCTCCTCCACTTT
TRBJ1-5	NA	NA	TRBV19	CASRGQPYSNQPQHF	TGTGCCAGTAGAGGACAGCCTTATAGCAATCAGCCCCAGCATTTT
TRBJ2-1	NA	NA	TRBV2	CASSGIGNEQFF	TGTGCCAGCAGTGGCATCGGGAATGAGCAGTTCTTC
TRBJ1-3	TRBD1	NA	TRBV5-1	CASSLQGATGNTIYF	TGCGCCAGCAGCTTACAGGGGGCGACTGGAAACACCATATATTTT
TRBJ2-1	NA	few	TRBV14	CASSQPLGTEQFF	TGTGCCAGCAGCCAACCTCTGGGAACTGAGCAGTTCTTC